This T cell receptor beta chain was observed in a study of cytomegalovirus exposure and HLA in healthy donors. Study-wide results and caveats: Some public TCRs appeared in many individuals, while most sequences were rare. Being indistinguishable, some V segments were excluded, TRBV6-2 and TRBV6-3 among them. When a later analysis compared HLA-associated TCR beta chains with equally common others, the HLA-associated chains turned out to be more clonally expanded and to have lower generation probabilities.

J was trimmed by 4 bases and V by 6 bases; bases with no gene match: 5. CDR1 is MNHEY and CDR2 is SMNVEV in the germline V gene (reference sequence). The CDR3 loop spans 14 amino acids. This PCR relied on a set of 60 Vbeta primers and 13 Jbeta primers. Assay used: immunoSEQ multiplex PCR; TCRdb lists only in-frame clones, some missing. The profile shows about 130,000 clones, about 70% of them singletons. This clone has just a few counts. Its antigen is as yet unknown. This rearrangement joins TRBV27 to TRBJ2-2; 7 nucleotides line up with TRBD1. This receptor was obtained from an older woman in good health and CMV-seropositive. Sample: PBMCs. CDR3 nucleotides: TGTGCCAGCAGACTAAACAGGGGCACCGGGGAGCTGTTTTTT. Translated, it gives CASRLNRGTGELFF.